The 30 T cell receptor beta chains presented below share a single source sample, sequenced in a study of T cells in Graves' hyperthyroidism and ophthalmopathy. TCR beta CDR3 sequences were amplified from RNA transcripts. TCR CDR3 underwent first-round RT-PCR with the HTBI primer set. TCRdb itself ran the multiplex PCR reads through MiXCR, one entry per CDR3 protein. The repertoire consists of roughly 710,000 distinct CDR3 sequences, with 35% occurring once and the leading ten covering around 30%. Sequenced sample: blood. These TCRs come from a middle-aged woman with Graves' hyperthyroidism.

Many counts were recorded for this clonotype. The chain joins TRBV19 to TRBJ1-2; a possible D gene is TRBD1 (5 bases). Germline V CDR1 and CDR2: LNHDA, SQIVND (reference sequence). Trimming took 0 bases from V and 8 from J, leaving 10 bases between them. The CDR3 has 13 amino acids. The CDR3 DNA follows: TGTGCCAGTAGTATAGACGCGTGGGGCGGCTACACCTTC. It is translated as CASSIDAWGGYTF.

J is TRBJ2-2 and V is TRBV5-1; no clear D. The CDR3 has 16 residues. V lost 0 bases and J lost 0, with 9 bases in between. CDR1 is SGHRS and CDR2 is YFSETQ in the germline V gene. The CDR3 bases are TGCGCCAGCAGCTTGGGACTGAGCGCGAACACCGGGGAGCTGTTTTTT. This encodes CASSLGLSANTGELFF.

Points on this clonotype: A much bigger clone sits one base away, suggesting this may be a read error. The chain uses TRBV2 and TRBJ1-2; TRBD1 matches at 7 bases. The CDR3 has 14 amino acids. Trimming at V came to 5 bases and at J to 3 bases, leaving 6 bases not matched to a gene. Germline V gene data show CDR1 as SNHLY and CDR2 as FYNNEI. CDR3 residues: CASSSQGFDYGYTF. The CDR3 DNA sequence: TGTGCCAGCAGTTCACAGGGGTTCGACTATGGCTACACCTTC.

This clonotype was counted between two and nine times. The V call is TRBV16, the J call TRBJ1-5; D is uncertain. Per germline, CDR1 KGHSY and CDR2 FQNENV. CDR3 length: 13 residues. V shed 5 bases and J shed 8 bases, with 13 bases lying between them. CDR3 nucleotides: TGTGCCAGCAGCGCGGACGGGATCGAGCCCCAGCATTTT. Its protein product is CASSADGIEPQHF.

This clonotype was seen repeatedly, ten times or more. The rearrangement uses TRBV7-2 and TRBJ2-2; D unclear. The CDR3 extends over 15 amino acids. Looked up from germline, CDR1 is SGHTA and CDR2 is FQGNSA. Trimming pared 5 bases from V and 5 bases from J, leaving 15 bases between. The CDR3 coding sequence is TGTGCCAGCAGCCGGGCGGACCCGAGGACCGGGGAGCTGTTTTTT. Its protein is CASSRADPRTGELFF.

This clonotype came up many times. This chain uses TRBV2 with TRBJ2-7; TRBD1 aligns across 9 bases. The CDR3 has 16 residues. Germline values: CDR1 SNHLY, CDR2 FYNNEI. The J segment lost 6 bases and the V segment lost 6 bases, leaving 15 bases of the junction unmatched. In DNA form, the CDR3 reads TGTGCCAGCAGGCCCAGCGAGGACAGGGGTTATGTCGAGCAGTACTTC. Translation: CASRPSEDRGYVEQYF.

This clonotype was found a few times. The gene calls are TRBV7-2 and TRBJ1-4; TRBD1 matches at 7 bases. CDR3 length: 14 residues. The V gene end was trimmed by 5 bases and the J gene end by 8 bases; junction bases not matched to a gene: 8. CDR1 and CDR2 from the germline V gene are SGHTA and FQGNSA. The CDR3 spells CASSPEGAGEKLFF. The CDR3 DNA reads TGTGCCAGCAGCCCAGAGGGGGCAGGAGAAAAACTGTTTTTT.

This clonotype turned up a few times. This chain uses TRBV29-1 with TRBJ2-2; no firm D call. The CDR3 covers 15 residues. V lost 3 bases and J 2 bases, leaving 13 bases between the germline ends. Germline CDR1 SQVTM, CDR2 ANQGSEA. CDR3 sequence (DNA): TGCAGCGTTGACCGGGCAGGAACCAACACCGGGGAGCTGTTTTTT. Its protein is CSVDRAGTNTGELFF.

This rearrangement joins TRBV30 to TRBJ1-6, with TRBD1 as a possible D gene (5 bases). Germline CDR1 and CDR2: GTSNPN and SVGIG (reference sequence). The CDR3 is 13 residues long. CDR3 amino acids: CASGLSYNSPLHF. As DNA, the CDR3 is TGTGCTTCGGGACTCTCCTATAATTCACCCCTCCACTTT.

The CDR3 loop reads CASSPTPPVGGYGYTF. The CDR3 DNA reads TGTGCCAGCAGCCCAACCCCTCCGGTGGGGGGATATGGCTACACCTTC. The chain recombines TRBV7-2 with TRBJ1-2, with D tentatively TRBD1 (5 bases). The germline gives CDR1 SGHTA, CDR2 FQGNSA. This CDR3 contains 16 residues. V lost 5 bases and J lost 5, with 21 bases in between.

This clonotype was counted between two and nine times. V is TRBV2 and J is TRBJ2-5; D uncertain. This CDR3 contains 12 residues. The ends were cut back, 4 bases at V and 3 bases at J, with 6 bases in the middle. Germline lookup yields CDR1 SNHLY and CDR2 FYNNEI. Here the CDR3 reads CASSVLEETQYF. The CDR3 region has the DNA TGTGCCAGCAGTGTCTTAGAAGAGACCCAGTACTTC. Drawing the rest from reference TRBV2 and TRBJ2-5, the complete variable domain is EPEVTQTPSHQVTQMGQEVILRCVPISNHLYFYWYRQILGQKVEFLVSFYNNEISEKSEIFDDQFSVERPDGSNFTLKIRSTKLEDSAMYFCASSVLEETQYFGPGTRLLVL.

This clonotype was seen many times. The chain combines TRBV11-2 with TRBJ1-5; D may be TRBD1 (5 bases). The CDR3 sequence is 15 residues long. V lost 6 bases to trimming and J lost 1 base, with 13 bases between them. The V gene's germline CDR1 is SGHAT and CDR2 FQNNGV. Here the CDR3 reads CASSRNTGSNQPQHF. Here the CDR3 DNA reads TGTGCCAGCAGTCGAAACACAGGAAGCAATCAGCCCCAGCATTTT.

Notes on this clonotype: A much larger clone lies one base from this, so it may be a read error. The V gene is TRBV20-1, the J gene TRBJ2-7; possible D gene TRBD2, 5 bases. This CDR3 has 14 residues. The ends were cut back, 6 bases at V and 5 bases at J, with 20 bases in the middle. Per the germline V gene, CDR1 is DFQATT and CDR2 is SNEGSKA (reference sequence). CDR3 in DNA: TGCAGTGCCCCACGGACGGAGGACCCGGACGAGCAGTACTTC. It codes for CSAPRTEDPDEQYF.

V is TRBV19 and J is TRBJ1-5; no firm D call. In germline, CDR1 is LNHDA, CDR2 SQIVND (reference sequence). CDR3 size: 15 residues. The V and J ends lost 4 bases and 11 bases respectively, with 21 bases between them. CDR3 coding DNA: TGTGCCAGTAGTAATAACCGGGATAATCAAGAGACCCAGCATTTT. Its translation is CASSNNRDNQETQHF.

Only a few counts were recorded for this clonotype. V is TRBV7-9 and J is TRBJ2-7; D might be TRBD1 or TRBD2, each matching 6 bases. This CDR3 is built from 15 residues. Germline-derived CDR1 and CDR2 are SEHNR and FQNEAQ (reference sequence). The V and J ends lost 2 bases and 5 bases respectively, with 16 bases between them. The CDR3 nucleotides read TGTGCCAGCAGCTTACAAGGGGGGTTAATGGACGAGCAGTACTTC. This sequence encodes CASSLQGGLMDEQYF.

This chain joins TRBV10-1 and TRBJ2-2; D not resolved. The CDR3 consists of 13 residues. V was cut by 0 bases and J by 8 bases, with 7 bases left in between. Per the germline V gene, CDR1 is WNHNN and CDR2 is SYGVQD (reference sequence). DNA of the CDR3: TGCGCCAGCAGTGAGTCAATTCCAGGGGAGCTGTTTTTT. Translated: CASSESIPGELFF.

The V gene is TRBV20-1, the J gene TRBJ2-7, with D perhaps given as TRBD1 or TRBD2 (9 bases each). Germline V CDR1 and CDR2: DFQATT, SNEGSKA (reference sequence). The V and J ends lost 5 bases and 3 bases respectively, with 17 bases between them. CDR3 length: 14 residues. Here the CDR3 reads CSAGTGTSIYEQYF. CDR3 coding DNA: TGCAGTGCTGGGACAGGGACTAGCATCTACGAGCAGTACTTC.

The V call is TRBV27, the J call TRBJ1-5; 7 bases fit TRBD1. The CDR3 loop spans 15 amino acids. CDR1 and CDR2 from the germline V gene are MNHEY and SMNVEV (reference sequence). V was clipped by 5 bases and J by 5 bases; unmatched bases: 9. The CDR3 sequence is CASSERDSLDQPQHF. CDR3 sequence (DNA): TGTGCCAGCAGTGAAAGGGACAGTCTCGATCAGCCCCAGCATTTT.

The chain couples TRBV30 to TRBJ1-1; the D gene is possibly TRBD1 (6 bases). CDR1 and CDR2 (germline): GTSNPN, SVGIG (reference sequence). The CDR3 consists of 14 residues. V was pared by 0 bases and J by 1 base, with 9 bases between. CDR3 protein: CAWSVTGWNTEAFF. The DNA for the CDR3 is TGTGCCTGGAGTGTAACAGGGTGGAACACTGAAGCTTTCTTT.

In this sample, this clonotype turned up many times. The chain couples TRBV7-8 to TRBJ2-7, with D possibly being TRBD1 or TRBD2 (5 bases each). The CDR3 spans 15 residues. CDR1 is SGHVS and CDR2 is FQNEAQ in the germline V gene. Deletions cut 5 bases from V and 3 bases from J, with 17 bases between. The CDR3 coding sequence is TGTGCCAGCAGCCAAAACCGGGACCCGAGCTACGAGCAGTACTTC. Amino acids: CASSQNRDPSYEQYF.

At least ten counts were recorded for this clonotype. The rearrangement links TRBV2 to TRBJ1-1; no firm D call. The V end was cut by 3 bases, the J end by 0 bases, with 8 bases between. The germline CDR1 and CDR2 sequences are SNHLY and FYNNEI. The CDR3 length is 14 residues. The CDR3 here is CASSENSVNTEAFF. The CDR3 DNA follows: TGTGCCAGCAGTGAGAATTCCGTGAACACTGAAGCTTTCTTT.

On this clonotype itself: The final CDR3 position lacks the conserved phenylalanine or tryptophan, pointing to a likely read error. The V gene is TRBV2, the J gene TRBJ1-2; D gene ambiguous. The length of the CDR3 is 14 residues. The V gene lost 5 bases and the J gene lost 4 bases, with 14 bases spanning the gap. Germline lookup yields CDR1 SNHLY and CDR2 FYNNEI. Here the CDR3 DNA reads TGTGCCAGCAGTTACCGCGACCCGAGCTATGGCTACACCCTC. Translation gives CASSYRDPSYGYTL.

The CDR3 DNA is TGTGCCAGCAGCCAAGATCCCGGACTAGCGGGAAGGGAGCAGTACTTC. It codes for CASSQDPGLAGREQYF. The rearrangement joins TRBV3-1 to TRBJ2-7, with 12 bases aligning to TRBD2. There are 16 residues in the CDR3. CDR1 is LGHDT and CDR2 is YNNKEL in the germline V gene (reference sequence). V lost 0 bases, J lost 7 bases, and 7 bases stayed unmatched.

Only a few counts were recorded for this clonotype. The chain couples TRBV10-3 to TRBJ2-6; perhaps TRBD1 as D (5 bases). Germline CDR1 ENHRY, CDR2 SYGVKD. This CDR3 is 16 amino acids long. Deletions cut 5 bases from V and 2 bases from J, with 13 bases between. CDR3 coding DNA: TGTGCCATCAGTCCACTGTCAGGGACTGGGGCCAACGTCCTGACTTTC. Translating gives CAISPLSGTGANVLTF.

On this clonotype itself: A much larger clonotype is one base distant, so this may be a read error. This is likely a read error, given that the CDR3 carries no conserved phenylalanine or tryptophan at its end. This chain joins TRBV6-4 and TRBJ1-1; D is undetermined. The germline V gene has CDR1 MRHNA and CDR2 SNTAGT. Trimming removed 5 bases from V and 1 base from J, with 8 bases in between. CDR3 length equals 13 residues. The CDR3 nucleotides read TGTGCCAGCAGTTGGCGACGGAACACTGAAGCTTTCCTT. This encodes CASSWRRNTEAFL.

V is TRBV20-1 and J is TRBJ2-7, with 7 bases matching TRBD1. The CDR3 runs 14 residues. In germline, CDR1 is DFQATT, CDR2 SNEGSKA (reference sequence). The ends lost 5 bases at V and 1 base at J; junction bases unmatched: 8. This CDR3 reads CSAETGTVSYEQYF. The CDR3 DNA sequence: TGCAGTGCTGAGACCGGGACAGTTTCCTACGAGCAGTACTTC.

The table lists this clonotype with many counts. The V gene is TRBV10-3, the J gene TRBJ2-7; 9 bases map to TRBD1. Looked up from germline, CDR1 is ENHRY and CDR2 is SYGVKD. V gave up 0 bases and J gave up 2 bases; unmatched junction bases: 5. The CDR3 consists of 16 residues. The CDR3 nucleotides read TGTGCCATCAGTGAGTCATTGGGACAGGGCGCCTACGAGCAGTACTTC. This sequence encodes CAISESLGQGAYEQYF.

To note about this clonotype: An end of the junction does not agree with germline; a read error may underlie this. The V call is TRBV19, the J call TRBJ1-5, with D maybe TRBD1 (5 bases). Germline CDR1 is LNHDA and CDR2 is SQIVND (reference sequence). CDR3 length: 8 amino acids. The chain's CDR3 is CAGSTPGF. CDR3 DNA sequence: TGTGCCGGTAGTACCCCAGGGTTT. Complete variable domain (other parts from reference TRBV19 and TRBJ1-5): DGGITQSPKYLFRKEGQNVTLSCEQNLNHDAMYWYRQDPGQGLRLIYYSQIVNDFQKGDIAEGYSVSREKKESFPLTVTSAQKNPTAFYLCAGSTPGFGDGTRLSIL.

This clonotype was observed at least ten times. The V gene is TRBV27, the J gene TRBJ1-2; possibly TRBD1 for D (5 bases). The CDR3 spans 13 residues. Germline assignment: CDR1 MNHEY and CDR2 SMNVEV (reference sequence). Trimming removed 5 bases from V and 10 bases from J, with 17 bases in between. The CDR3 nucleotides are TGTGCCAGCAGTCCAGGGCGGGGAGGTACCTACACCTTC. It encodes CASSPGRGGTYTF.

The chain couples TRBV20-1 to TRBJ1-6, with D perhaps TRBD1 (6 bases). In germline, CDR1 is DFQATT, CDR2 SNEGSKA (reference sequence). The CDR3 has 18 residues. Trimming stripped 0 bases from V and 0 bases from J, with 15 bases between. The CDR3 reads CSARDDEGGNSYNSPLHF. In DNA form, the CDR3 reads TGCAGTGCTAGAGATGACGAGGGGGGCAACTCCTATAATTCACCCCTCCACTTT.